This is a list of T cell receptor beta chains from one sample in a study of blood T cell repertoires in COVID-19. The repertoire was sequenced with immunoSEQ multiplex PCR; TCRdb's copy has only in-frame clones and lacks some. The sample consists of about 65,000 clones, roughly 85% of them appearing once. The sequencing input was peripheral blood. The receptors stem from a human donor in a cohort sampled during active COVID-19. Both conserved end residues are part of each CDR3. Fields, in order: V gene, CDR3 protein.

>TRBV4-1
CASSLGLAGNTGELFF
>TRBV5-1
CASRAGTGDEKLFF
>TRBV18
CASSPDINSGNTIYF
>TRBV5-1
CASSLSSNEQFF
>TRBV5-1
CASSLDRVNGYTF
>TRBV7-9
CASSLLRGVNTGELFF
>TRBV6-1
CASSEATYEQYF
>TRBV18
CASSPLGTSGPTYEQYF
>TRBV7-9
CASSLVPGPDTQYF
>TRBV11-3
CASSSGRDLTDTQYF
>TRBV3-1/TRBV3-2
CASSPGQVRNGYTF
>TRBV18
CASSPSGGVGEQYF
>TRBV6-5
CATIEGGREGTEAFF
>TRBV10-2
CASSESAGLSTDTQYF
>TRBV28
CASSLGGGNTIYF
>TRBV6-2/TRBV6-3
CASSYDRSYTQYF
>TRBV5-5
CASSFSPGNSYGYTF
>TRBV13
CASSASSGGGYNEQFF
>TRBV5-1
CASSLVPSGGFYEQYF
>TRBV28
CASSPRGLISGNTIYF
>TRBV6-2/TRBV6-3
CASSYSSRLAGEALWEQYF
>TRBV6-6
CASSYSSRGLGQPQHF
>TRBV5-1
CASSYTGTSNTGELFF
>TRBV7-8
CASSLRRDRGYEQYF
>TRBV7-9
CASRSYAPRTGRADTQYF
>TRBV11-2
CASSRSRVREYEQYF
>TRBV5-4
CASSLAGNPVREQYF